This T cell receptor beta chain was sequenced during a study of blood T cells in healthy people across ages. A sample-barcoded 5' primer and a J-beta primer mix were used in a second PCR of roughly 6 to 12 cycles. TCRdb processed the 5' RACE reads anew with MiXCR; each CDR3 protein has one entry. The table lists 1.5 million to 2 million distinct CDR3 sequences, about 50% of them singletons. This clonotype came up a few times. The sequence came from a woman aged 35 to 49 in good health. Material for sequencing was blood.

The CDR3 loop reads CSARTRLGSSPLHF. In DNA, the CDR3 is TGCAGTGCTAGAACGCGTCTTGGGTCTTCACCCCTCCACTTT. The chain carries TRBV20-1 and TRBJ1-6; no clear D gene. The CDR3 is 14 amino acids. V was shortened by 2 bases and J by 9 bases, with 14 bases between the two germline ends. Germline V gene lookup returns CDR1 DFQATT and CDR2 SNEGSKA (reference sequence).